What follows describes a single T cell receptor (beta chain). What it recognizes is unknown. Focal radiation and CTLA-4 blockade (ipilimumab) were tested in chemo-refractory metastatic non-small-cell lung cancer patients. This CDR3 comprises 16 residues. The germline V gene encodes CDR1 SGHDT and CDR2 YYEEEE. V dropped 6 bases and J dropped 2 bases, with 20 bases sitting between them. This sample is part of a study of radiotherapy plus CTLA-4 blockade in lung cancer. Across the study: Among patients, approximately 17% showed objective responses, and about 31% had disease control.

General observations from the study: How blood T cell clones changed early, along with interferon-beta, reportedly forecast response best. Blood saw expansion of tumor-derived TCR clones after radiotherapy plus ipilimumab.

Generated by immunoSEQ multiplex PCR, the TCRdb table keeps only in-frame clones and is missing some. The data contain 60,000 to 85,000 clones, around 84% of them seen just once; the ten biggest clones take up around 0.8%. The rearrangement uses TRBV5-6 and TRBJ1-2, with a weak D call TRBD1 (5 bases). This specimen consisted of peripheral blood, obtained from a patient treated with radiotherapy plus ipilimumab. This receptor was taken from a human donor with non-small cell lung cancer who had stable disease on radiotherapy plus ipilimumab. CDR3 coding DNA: TGTGCCAGCACCCCACTAGGTGGGCAGGGCAACTATGGCTACACCTTC. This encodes CASTPLGGQGNYGYTF.